The clone carrying this T cell receptor (beta chain) showed up just a few times. Its target is unknown. The data stem from a study of blood T cells in healthy people across ages. Trimming removed 5 bases from V and 1 base from J; junction bases left unmatched: 7. This CDR3 region has 15 residues. From germline, CDR1 is ENHRY and CDR2 SYGVKD. Whole-study results and caveats: Samples with more naive T cells showed higher observed beta diversity. Older individuals had lower TCR beta diversity per million T cells (the decline was roughly linear). It was the long-lived donors that had more naive CD4+ cells and higher diversity than aged donors. Possibly, changes in expanded clonotypes were confounded because donor CMV status was unknown.

Together with a sample-barcoded 5' primer, a J-beta primer mix was included in a second PCR lasting about 7 to 11 cycles. Using its own MiXCR run on the 5' RACE reads, TCRdb lists one record per CDR3 protein. The sample shows fewer than 1.5 million distinct CDR3 sequences, roughly 45% of them seen only once. The receptor was derived from a young woman in good health. The chain employs TRBV10-3 and TRBJ2-5, with 7 positions matching TRBD1. Material: blood. The CDR3 sequence is CAISPRDSPQETQYF. CDR3 coding DNA: TGTGCCATCAGTCCCCGGGACAGCCCCCAAGAGACCCAGTACTTC.